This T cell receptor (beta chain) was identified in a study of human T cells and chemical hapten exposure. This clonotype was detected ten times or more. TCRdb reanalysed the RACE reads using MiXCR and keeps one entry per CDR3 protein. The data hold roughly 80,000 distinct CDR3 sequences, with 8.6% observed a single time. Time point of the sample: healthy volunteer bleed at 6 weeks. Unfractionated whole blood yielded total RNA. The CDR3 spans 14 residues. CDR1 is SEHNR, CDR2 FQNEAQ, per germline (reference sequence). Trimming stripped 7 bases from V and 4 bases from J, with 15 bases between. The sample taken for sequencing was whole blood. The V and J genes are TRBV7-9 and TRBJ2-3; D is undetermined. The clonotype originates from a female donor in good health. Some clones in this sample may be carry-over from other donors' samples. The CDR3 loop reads CASTPPLQPDTQYF. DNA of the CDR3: TGTGCCAGCACTCCCCCCCTACAGCCAGATACGCAGTATTTT.